This T cell receptor (beta chain) was sequenced during a study of blood T cell repertoires in COVID-19. This clone appeared a single time. TCRdb's table, derived via immunoSEQ multiplex PCR, lists solely in-frame clones and lacks some. The table includes fewer than 500,000 clones, roughly 85% detected once. Trimming cost V 2 bases and J 0 bases, with 16 bases left between them. The germline CDR1 and CDR2 sequences are KGHSH and LQKENI. The CDR3 sequence is 17 residues long. Residents of 24 US areas, aged roughly 18 to 89 years, made up the participants. Grouping used clinical history reported by participants in a survey and questionnaire.

The chain couples TRBV18 to TRBJ1-1; a weak D match, TRBD1 (6 bases). What was sequenced was PBMCs or T cells enriched from blood (not recorded which). This TCR was recovered from a woman between 18 and 30 years old with acute COVID-19. CDR3 in amino acids: CASSPDRSQPMNTEAFF. In DNA, the CDR3 is TGTGCCAGCTCACCAGACAGGAGTCAACCCATGAACACTGAAGCTTTCTTT.